This record concerns one TCR beta chain sequence. The antigen this receptor binds is unknown. Base qualities were left out, and no much larger clone turns up one base away. Library preparation was by the immunoSEQ multiplex PCR assay. The paper's data handling went like this. A statistical classification framework was developed to diagnose cytomegalovirus status using the catalog of TCR beta chain sequences. TCRdb took over this immuneACCESS table, retaining in-frame rearrangements with V and J assigned. Such tables are incomplete; in checked studies, under half of the missing clones stem from an unresolved V gene, and the remainder is unexplained. V, J and clone size reflect that table, while D and trimming were determined from the DNA. The sample yields roughly 250,000 clones; approximately 87% were counted once. In total, the top ten clones hold roughly 2.5% of the sample. These data are taken from a study of cytomegalovirus exposure and HLA in healthy donors listed by TCRdb under 2017. About the investigation overall: A later analysis indicated that the 90 to 150 validation repertoires were generated on the platform also employed for the approximately 700 repertoires of the first cohort. In addition to the first cohort of approximately 670 subjects, a separate validation cohort of 100 to 150 different subjects was used. To predict cytomegalovirus infection status, the study combined high-throughput TCR immunosequencing, statistical association of individual TCRs with disease status, and machine learning. The study aimed to test whether cataloging public T cell receptors could reveal signatures of past pathogen exposure. On the study overall, not on this receptor specifically: According to the authors, the approach could potentially be generalized to other disease states and immunological phenotypes. In both the original and validation cohorts, the classifier was reported to diagnose cytomegalovirus status with high specificity and sensitivity. A few of the identified cytomegalovirus-associated TCR beta chains were confirmed in vitro to be specific for cytomegalovirus antigens. Of the cluster scores, around 95% were above 0 in a later analysis, which found that TCRs clustered in the first cohort also tended to co-occur in the 95 to 150 validation repertoires. While some public TCRs were present in many individuals, most TCR sequences turned up only very rarely across donors. The study gave a list of under 200 TCR beta chains associated with cytomegalovirus. All 120 or so repertoires were used to score co-occurrence in the validation cohort in a later analysis, because that analysis had no HLA typing for the cohort.

Donors formed part of the validation cohort, which comprised 120 or so subjects and was distinct from the first cohort of under 800 subjects. The V and J ends are trimmed by 5 bases and 3 bases, leaving 17 bases between them. Sequences MNHEY (CDR1) and SMNVEV (CDR2) are obtained from the germline V gene (reference sequence). Counted from cysteine to phenylalanine, this CDR3 has 15 amino acids. The only DNA kept is the CDR3, 45 bases in frame from the first base. This TCR derives from a man younger than 35 in good health and CMV-seronegative. Rearrangement joined TRBV27 to TRBJ2-7; matching of 6 bases hints at TRBD1 as the D gene. The sample consisted of PBMCs. The CDR3 loop reads CASSRDTMNHYEQYF. The DNA sequence follows: TGTGCCAGCAGTCGGGACACCATGAACCACTACGAGCAGTACTTC.